The clone carrying this T cell receptor beta chain was seen many times. Its antigen is unidentified. This sample stems from a study of T cells in Graves' hyperthyroidism and ophthalmopathy. Study findings and constraints: Stable hyperthyroidism and ophthalmopathy were separated using 13 V-J signatures.

Trimming cost V 0 bases and J 7 bases, with 13 bases left between them. The CDR3 consists of 14 residues. Germline V CDR1 and CDR2: DFQATT, SNEGSKA (reference sequence). RNA transcripts provided the source from which TCR beta CDR3 regions were amplified. A first-round RT-PCR of the TCR CDR3 used the HTBI primer set. TCRdb reprocessed the multiplex PCR reads with MiXCR, giving one entry per CDR3 protein. Here the sample spans fewer than 750,000 distinct CDR3 sequences, roughly 14% being singletons. The genes are TRBV20-1 and TRBJ2-1; no clear D. The source is a woman aged 50 to 60 with Graves' ophthalmopathy. Material: blood. CDR3: CSARDWGSRNEQFF. The CDR3 region has the DNA TGCAGTGCTAGAGATTGGGGAAGTCGAAATGAGCAGTTCTTC.